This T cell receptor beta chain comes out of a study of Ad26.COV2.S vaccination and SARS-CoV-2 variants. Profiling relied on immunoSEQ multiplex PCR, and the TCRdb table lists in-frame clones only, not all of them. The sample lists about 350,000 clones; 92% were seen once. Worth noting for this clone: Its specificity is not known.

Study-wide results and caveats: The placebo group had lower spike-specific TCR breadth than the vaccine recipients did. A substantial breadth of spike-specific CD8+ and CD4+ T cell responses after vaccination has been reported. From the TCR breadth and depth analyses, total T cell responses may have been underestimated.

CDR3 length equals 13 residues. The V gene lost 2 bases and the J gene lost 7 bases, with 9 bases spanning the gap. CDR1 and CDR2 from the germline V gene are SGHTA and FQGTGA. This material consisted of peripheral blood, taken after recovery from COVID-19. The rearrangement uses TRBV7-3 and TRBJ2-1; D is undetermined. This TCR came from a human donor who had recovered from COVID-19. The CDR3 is CASSLPGWNEQFF. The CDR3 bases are TGTGCCAGCAGCTTACCGGGTTGGAATGAGCAGTTCTTC.